A single TCR beta chain is shown here with its context. What it binds is not known. Germline CDR1 and CDR2: LNHNV and YYDKDF (reference sequence). The CDR3 covers 18 residues. V lost 0 bases, J lost 10 bases, and 16 bases stayed unmatched. The source of the sample is a study of OX40 agonist ivuxolimab in advanced cancers. The wider study: Past anti-PD-1, anti-PD-L1 or anti-CTLA-4 therapy was accepted, and 40% had received some.

Points from the study as a whole: Within 6 weeks, CD4+ and CD8+ blood T cells expanded clonally at 0.1 to 3.0 mg/kg.

Measured with immunoSEQ multiplex PCR; TCRdb has only the in-frame clones, and not every one. The sample lists tens of thousands of clones, around 91% occurring once. Sample: CD4+ or CD8+ T cells sorted from blood, taken in a trial of the OX40 agonist ivuxolimab. This TCR derives from an adult with an advanced solid tumor such as melanoma, head and neck, liver or kidney cancer. The gene calls are TRBV15 and TRBJ2-1, with 9 bases fitting TRBD2. The CDR3 region is CATSRDPVGSSGIEEQFF. CDR3 DNA: TGTGCCACCAGCAGAGATCCCGTAGGGTCTAGCGGGATAGAAGAGCAGTTCTTC.